This T cell receptor beta chain was sequenced during a study of graft-versus-host responses after intestinal transplantation. Study overall: Isolated intestinal, liver-intestinal, or multivisceral transplants had been given to the recipients. Every recipient had anti-thymocyte globulin induction and around 3 years of tacrolimus plus steroids. Regarding the study as a whole: Present in recipient marrow, GvH clones included some that appeared first in ileum or blood. Individuals who had graft-donor T cell macrochimerism had allografts that showed high graft-versus-host to host-versus-graft clonal ratios.

Trimming removed 5 bases from V and 0 bases from J, with 12 bases in between. CDR1 SNHLY and CDR2 FYNNEI come from the germline V gene. The CDR3 runs 15 residues. TCRdb's table, derived via immunoSEQ multiplex PCR, lists solely in-frame clones and lacks some. The data contain 98,000 or so clones, roughly 84% of them singletons. Details on this clone: What it binds is not known.

V usage is TRBV2 and J usage is TRBJ2-3; D unclear. This material consisted of unstimulated CD4+ T cells sorted from spleen or lymph node cells, taken before intestinal transplant. The source of this sequence is a human donor who received an intestinal transplant. CDR3 in DNA: TGTGCCAGCAGTTCCAGACGTCCTAGCACAGATACGCAGTATTTT. Amino acids: CASSSRRPSTDTQYF.